These 24 T cell receptor beta chains were sequenced from one sample in a study of identical twins (dated by TCRdb to 2015 to 2016). Library construction relied on 5' RACE. Instrument used: Illumina HiSeq 2000. TCRdb's own reprocessing of the public reads used fastp at Q25 and MiXCR and kept productive beta chains. Every CDR3 protein is listed once, alongside the most common genes and DNA of its rows. The sample has 550,000 to 800,000 distinct CDR3 sequences on record, roughly 7.1% of them singletons. About 1.6% of the sample lies in the top ten. The sample was also reused in another study, on yellow fever vaccine responses in identical twins.

What was sequenced was PBMCs. The receptors were sampled from a woman younger than 35 in good health.

The chain carries TRBV6-1 and TRBJ2-7, with D perhaps TRBD2 (6 bases). The CDR3 has 19 amino acids. Trimming removed 2 bases from V and 4 bases from J, with 27 bases in between. CDR1 is MNHNS, CDR2 SASEGT, per germline. Written as DNA, the CDR3 is TGTGCCAGCAGTGAAAGCCCAAGCAGTGGCGAGGCGGGGCTGTACGAGCAGTACGTC. Protein: CASSESPSSGEAGLYEQYV.

This clonotype was detected only a few times. The chain recombines TRBV24-1 with TRBJ2-3; no clear D. The CDR3 is 16 amino acids. Germline V gives CDR1 KGHDR, CDR2 SFDVKD. Trimming took off 4 bases at V and 0 bases at J, with 13 bases between the two ends. In DNA, the CDR3 is TGTGCCACCAGTGACGGCCAGACACCTAGCACAGATACGCAGTATTTT. Translated: CATSDGQTPSTDTQYF.

The gene calls are TRBV5-1 and TRBJ2-5; D is unresolved. The ends were cut back, 1 base at V and 5 bases at J, with 9 bases in the middle. Germline V gene data show CDR1 as SGHRS and CDR2 as YFSETQ. There are 13 residues in the CDR3. The CDR3 nucleotides read TGCGCCAGCAGCTTGTTAGCACTGGAGACCCAGTACTTC. The encoded protein is CASSLLALETQYF. The whole variable domain, filled in from reference TRBV5-1 and TRBJ2-5, reads KAGVTQTPRYLIKTRGQQVTLSCSPISGHRSVSWYQQTPGQGLQFLFEYFSETQRNKGNFPGRFSGRQFSNSRSEMNVSTLELGDSALYLCASSLLALETQYFGPGTRLLVL.

This clonotype was seen ten or more times. The chain recombines TRBV5-1 with TRBJ2-5, with unresolved D. V was cut by 4 bases and J by 3 bases, with 10 bases left in between. This CDR3 region has 13 residues. CDR1 and CDR2 (germline): SGHRS, YFSETQ. The chain's CDR3 is CASSLLSEETQYF. The CDR3, as DNA: TGCGCCAGCAGCCTCCTTTCGGAAGAGACCCAGTACTTC.

The chain couples TRBV6-5 to TRBJ1-1, with 10 bases identical to TRBD1. The germline V gene has CDR1 MNHEY and CDR2 SVGAGI. J was trimmed by 5 bases and V by 3 bases; bases with no gene match: 3. This CDR3 contains 14 residues. DNA of the CDR3: TGTGCCAGCAGTTATAAGGGACAGGGGACTGAAGCTTTCTTT. Its protein is CASSYKGQGTEAFF.

The V call is TRBV6-5, the J call TRBJ2-2; 7 nucleotides line up with TRBD2. CDR3 size: 17 residues. The V segment lost 3 bases and the J segment 5 bases; nucleotides outside the gene matches: 12. The germline CDR1 and CDR2 sequences are MNHEY and SVGAGI. CDR3 loop: CASSYLLKAGRTGELFF. The CDR3, as DNA: TGTGCCAGCAGTTATTTACTAAAAGCGGGGAGAACCGGGGAGCTGTTTTTT.

This clonotype has ten or more counts. The chain has TRBV5-1 and TRBJ2-6; 7 bases agree with TRBD1. The CDR3 has 15 amino acids. J gave up 3 bases and V 4 bases, and 4 bases lay outside the gene matches. Germline V gene sequence: CDR1 SGHRS, CDR2 YFSETQ. This CDR3 reads CASSPTGVGANVLTF. The CDR3 nucleotides are TGCGCCAGCAGCCCTACAGGGGTTGGGGCCAACGTCCTGACTTTC.

The chain links TRBV5-1 to TRBJ2-1; D might be TRBD1 or TRBD2, each matching 5 bases. Germline V CDR1 and CDR2: SGHRS, YFSETQ. Trimming cost V 1 base and J 3 bases, with 20 bases left between them. The CDR3 length is 18 residues. The CDR3 DNA reads TGCGCCAGCAGCTTGCGGGGCCTAGTTTTTGGCGTCTACAATGAGCAGTTCTTC. It encodes CASSLRGLVFGVYNEQFF.

There are a few counts of this clonotype. The CDR3 sequence is CATSDLQLSGDTDTQYF. CDR3 in DNA: TGTGCCACCAGTGATTTGCAACTAAGCGGGGACACAGATACGCAGTATTTT. The gene calls are TRBV24-1 and TRBJ2-3; 7 nucleotides match TRBD2. J was trimmed by 2 bases and V by 0 bases; bases with no gene match: 7. The CDR3 extends over 17 amino acids. CDR1 and CDR2 (germline): KGHDR, SFDVKD.

This clonotype occurred a few times. This chain joins TRBV3-1 and TRBJ1-6; 10 nucleotides align to TRBD1. The CDR3 covers 17 residues. Germline values: CDR1 LGHDT, CDR2 YNNKEL (reference sequence). V was pared by 4 bases and J by 10 bases, with 13 bases of the junction left unmatched. The CDR3 spells CASSPIRTGGAGSPLHF. The CDR3 DNA reads as TGTGCCAGCAGCCCAATCCGGACAGGGGGTGCGGGGTCACCCCTCCACTTT. Combining the CDR3 with reference TRBV3-1 and TRBJ1-6 gives the whole variable domain DTAVSQTPKYLVTQMGNDKSIKCEQNLGHDTMYWYKQDSKKFLKIMFSYNNKELIINETVPNRFSPKSPDKAHLNLHINSLELGDSAVYFCASSPIRTGGAGSPLHFGNGTRLTVT.

The genes are TRBV4-1 and TRBJ2-5, with D unresolved. Per the germline V gene, CDR1 is MGHRA and CDR2 is YSYEKL. The V end was cut by 0 bases, the J end by 5 bases, with 10 bases between. The CDR3 contains 14 residues. CDR3 amino acids: CASSQDASLETQYF. CDR3 coding DNA: TGCGCCAGCAGCCAAGATGCTAGTTTGGAGACCCAGTACTTC.

This clonotype was detected many times. V usage is TRBV24-1 and J usage is TRBJ2-1; D is uncertain. Germline CDR1 and CDR2: KGHDR and SFDVKD. The V end lost 5 bases, the J end lost 2 bases, and 9 bases lay between the germline ends. CDR3 length: 14 amino acids. The CDR3 region is CATSVGIPYNEQFF. Written as DNA, the CDR3 is TGTGCCACCAGTGTGGGTATTCCCTACAATGAGCAGTTCTTC.

A few counts support this clonotype. The chain links TRBV29-1 to TRBJ2-3; 12 bases are shared with TRBD2. The CDR3 is made up of 17 amino acids. V lost 0 bases, J lost 2 bases, and 6 bases stayed unmatched. CDR1 is SQVTM, CDR2 ANQGSEA, per germline. The CDR3 is CSVEETASGRDTDTQYF. Written as DNA, the CDR3 is TGCAGCGTTGAAGAAACAGCTAGCGGGAGGGACACAGATACGCAGTATTTT.

This clonotype has at least ten counts. The gene calls are TRBV28 and TRBJ1-1, with D hard to call. The CDR3 sequence is 14 residues long. The germline V gene encodes CDR1 MDHEN and CDR2 SYDVKM. V was cut by 2 bases and J by 11 bases, with 18 bases left in between. CDR3 nucleotides: TGTGCCAGCAGTTTAGGCAGAGACCCATCTTGGGCTTTCTTT. Protein: CASSLGRDPSWAFF.

The J gene is TRBJ2-7, the V gene TRBV28, with D maybe TRBD1 (6 bases). Trimming took 6 bases from V and 3 from J, leaving 15 bases between them. CDR1 is MDHEN and CDR2 is SYDVKM in the germline V gene. This CDR3 has 14 amino acids. The CDR3 here is CASRPPGHNYEQYF. CDR3 sequence (DNA): TGTGCCAGCAGACCCCCGGGACATAACTACGAGCAGTACTTC.

This clonotype was observed a few times. V gene TRBV21-1 combines with J gene TRBJ1-5; the DNA was not used to check the table's D call, TRBD1. TRBV21-1 is a pseudogene. This CDR3 has 14 residues. CDR3 sequence reads: CASSKRQGNQPQHF. The CDR3 DNA reads TGTGCCAGCAGCAAAAGACAGGGCAATCAGCCCCAGCATTTT.

This clonotype was found a few times. The CDR3 is CASSLAGLLNYNEQFF. The CDR3 coding sequence is TGTGCCAGCAGCTTGGCCGGACTACTTAACTACAATGAGCAGTTCTTC. The V gene is TRBV5-6, the J gene TRBJ2-1, with D possibly matching TRBD2 (6 bases). The CDR3 totals 16 residues. Germline CDR1 SGHDT, CDR2 YYEEEE. Between the trimmed V and J ends, which lost 0 bases and 3 bases, there was a span of 13 bases.

The chain has TRBV24-1 and TRBJ2-3; 10 positions match TRBD1. The CDR3 totals 18 residues. Germline V lookup: CDR1 KGHDR, CDR2 SFDVKD. The J segment lost 0 bases and the V segment lost 4 bases, leaving 9 bases of the junction unmatched. This chain's CDR3 is CATSEAGTGVWSTDTQYF. The CDR3 coding sequence is TGTGCCACCAGTGAGGCCGGGACAGGGGTTTGGAGCACAGATACGCAGTATTTT.

This clonotype has a handful of counts. J is TRBJ2-7 and V is TRBV7-9, with a tentative D call TRBD1 (6 bases). The germline gives CDR1 SEHNR, CDR2 FQNEAQ (reference sequence). The CDR3 sequence is 14 residues long. V was cut by 1 base and J by 1 base, with 8 bases left in between. The CDR3 here is CASSLEDRSYEQYF. The CDR3 DNA reads TGTGCCAGCAGCTTAGAGGACAGATCCTACGAGCAGTACTTC. Full variable domain (remainder filled in from reference TRBV7-9 and TRBJ2-7): DTGVSQNPRHKITKRGQNVTFRCDPISEHNRLYWYRQTLGQGPEFLTYFQNEAQLEKSRLLSDRFSAERPKGSFSTLEIQRTEQGDSAMYLCASSLEDRSYEQYFGPGTRLTVT.

The chain couples TRBV11-3 to TRBJ2-7; D might be TRBD1 or TRBD2, each matching 5 bases. The CDR3 covers 16 residues. V lost 2 bases and J 4 bases, leaving 18 bases between the germline ends. Looked up from germline, CDR1 is SGHNT and CDR2 is YENEEA. The CDR3 is CASSLQGAGGSYEQYF. CDR3 bases: TGTGCCAGCAGCTTACAAGGGGCAGGAGGTAGTTACGAGCAGTACTTC.

At least ten counts were recorded for this clonotype. The chain carries TRBV3-1 and TRBJ2-7; D is perhaps TRBD2 (5 bases). The CDR3 loop spans 14 amino acids. Germline V gene lookup returns CDR1 LGHDT and CDR2 YNNKEL (reference sequence). V lost 0 bases, J lost 2 bases, and 8 bases lay in between. CDR3 bases: TGTGCCAGCAGCCAAGAAGCGGTTACCTACGAGCAGTACTTC. Translated, it gives CASSQEAVTYEQYF.

This clonotype has only a few counts. In DNA, the CDR3 is TGTGCCAGCAGTTACAAGGGCTATAATTCACCCCTCCACTTT. Translating it yields CASSYKGYNSPLHF. The V call is TRBV6-5, the J call TRBJ1-6; unclear D gene. There are 14 residues in the CDR3. V gave up 2 bases and J gave up 3 bases, with 5 bases separating them. Germline V gives CDR1 MNHEY, CDR2 SVGAGI.

This clonotype was detected many times. The rearrangement joins TRBV6-1 to TRBJ2-3; no definite D call. This CDR3 is built from 16 residues. Between the trimmed V and J ends, which lost 5 bases and 1 base, there was a span of 16 bases. Germline V gives CDR1 MNHNS, CDR2 SASEGT. CDR3 protein: CASSLKWSSGTDTQYF. The CDR3 DNA reads as TGTGCCAGCAGTCTGAAGTGGTCGAGCGGCACAGATACGCAGTATTTT.

V gene TRBV29-1 combines with J gene TRBJ2-2, with 8 bases aligning to TRBD1. J gave up 5 bases and V 6 bases, and 8 bases lay outside the gene matches. This CDR3 has 14 residues. Germline loops: CDR1 SQVTM, CDR2 ANQGSEA. The CDR3 DNA follows: TGCAGCGTCACCTCGAACAGGGGGACCGGGGAGCTGTTTTTT. Protein sequence: CSVTSNRGTGELFF.